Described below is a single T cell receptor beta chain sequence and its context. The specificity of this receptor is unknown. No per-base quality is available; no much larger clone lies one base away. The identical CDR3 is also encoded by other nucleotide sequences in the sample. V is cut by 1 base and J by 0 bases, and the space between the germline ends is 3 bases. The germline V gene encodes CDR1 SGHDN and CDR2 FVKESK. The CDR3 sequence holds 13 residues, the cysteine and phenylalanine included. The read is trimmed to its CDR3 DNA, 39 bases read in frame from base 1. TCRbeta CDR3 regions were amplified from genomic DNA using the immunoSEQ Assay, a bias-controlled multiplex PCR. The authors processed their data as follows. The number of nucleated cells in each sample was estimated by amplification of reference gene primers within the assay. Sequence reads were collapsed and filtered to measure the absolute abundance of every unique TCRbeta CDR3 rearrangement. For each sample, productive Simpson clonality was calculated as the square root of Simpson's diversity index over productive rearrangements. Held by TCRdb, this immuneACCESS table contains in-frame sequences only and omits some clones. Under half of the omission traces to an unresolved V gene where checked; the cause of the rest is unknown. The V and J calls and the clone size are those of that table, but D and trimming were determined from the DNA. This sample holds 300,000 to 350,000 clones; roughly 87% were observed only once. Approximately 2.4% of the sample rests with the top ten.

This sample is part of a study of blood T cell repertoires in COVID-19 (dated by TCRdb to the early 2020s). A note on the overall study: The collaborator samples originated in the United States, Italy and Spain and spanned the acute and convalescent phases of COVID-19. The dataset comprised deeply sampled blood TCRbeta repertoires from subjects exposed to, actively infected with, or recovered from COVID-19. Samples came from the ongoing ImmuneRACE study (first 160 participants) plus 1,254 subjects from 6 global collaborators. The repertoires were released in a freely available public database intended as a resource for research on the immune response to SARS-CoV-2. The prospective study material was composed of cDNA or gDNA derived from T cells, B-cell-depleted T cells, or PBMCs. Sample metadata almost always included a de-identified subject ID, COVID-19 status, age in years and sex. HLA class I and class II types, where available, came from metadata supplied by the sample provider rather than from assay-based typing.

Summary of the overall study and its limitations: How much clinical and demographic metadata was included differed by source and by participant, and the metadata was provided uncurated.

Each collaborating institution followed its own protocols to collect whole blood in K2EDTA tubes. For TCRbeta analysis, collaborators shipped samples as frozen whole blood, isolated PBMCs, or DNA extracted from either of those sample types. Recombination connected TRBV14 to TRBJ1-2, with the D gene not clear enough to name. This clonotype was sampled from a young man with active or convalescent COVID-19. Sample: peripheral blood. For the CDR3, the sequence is CASSQGANYGYTF. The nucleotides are TGTGCCAGCAGCCAAGGAGCTAACTATGGCTACACCTTC.